What follows are 23 T cell receptor beta chains derived from one specimen sequenced in a study of T cell responses to AZD1222 COVID-19 vaccine (dated by TCRdb to about 2021). The time point tag for this specimen amounts to: baseline before first vaccination. The library was made by the immunoSEQ multiplex PCR assay. This is the immuneACCESS table as TCRdb keeps it, with only in-frame sequences that have V and J called. A part of the clones is gone; compared with another copy, unresolved V genes explain less than half, and the rest is unexplained. For this sample there are approximately 130,000 clones; over 90% appear just once. The ten largest clones add up to roughly 0.87% of the sample. This material consisted of peripheral blood, taken on day 0 of AZD1222 vaccination. The receptor source for this set is an adult in good health.

Comment on this clone: One end of the junction is discordant with germline, which a read error may explain. This chain joins TRBV6-5 and TRBJ1-6, with 7 bases aligning to TRBD1. Germline CDR1 reads MNHEY; CDR2 reads SVGAGI. The CDR3 runs to 13 residues. The CDR3 DNA follows: TGTGCCAGCAGACCGACAGGGATTTCACCCTTCCACTTT. This codes for CASRPTGISPFHF.

The gene calls are TRBV9 and TRBJ1-5, with D uncertain. The V end was cut by 2 bases, the J end by 6 bases, with 9 bases between. CDR3 length: 13 amino acids. Germline values: CDR1 SGDLS, CDR2 YYNGEE. CDR3 sequence: CASSVGVSQPQHF. In DNA form, the CDR3 reads TGTGCCAGCAGCGTCGGGGTGAGTCAGCCCCAGCATTTT.

This chain uses TRBV18 with TRBJ2-5; D remains ambiguous. Germline lookup yields CDR1 KGHSH and CDR2 LQKENI. V lost 6 bases to trimming and J lost 0 bases, with 8 bases between them. CDR3 length: 13 residues. The CDR3: CASSSDYQETQYF. The CDR3 nucleotides are TGTGCCAGCTCCTCGGATTACCAAGAGACCCAGTACTTC.

This chain joins TRBV3-1 (or the pseudogene TRBV3-2) and TRBJ2-1; possible D gene TRBD1, 6 bases. CDR3 length: 16 amino acids. The germline gives CDR1 LGHDT, CDR2 YNNKEL (reference sequence). The V gene lost 0 bases and the J gene lost 7 bases, with 16 bases spanning the gap. CDR3 region: CASSQDEGVPANEQFF. CDR3 nucleotide sequence: TGTGCCAGCAGCCAAGATGAGGGGGTACCCGCTAATGAGCAGTTCTTC.

This rearrangement joins TRBV5-4 to TRBJ2-3; D is unresolved. Germline V gives CDR1 SGHNT, CDR2 YYREEE (reference sequence). Trimming pared 4 bases from V and 1 base from J, leaving 10 bases between. This CDR3 is built from 14 residues. CDR3 amino acids: CASSPASRTDTQYF. DNA of the CDR3: TGTGCCAGCAGCCCGGCTTCCCGCACAGATACGCAGTATTTT.

This chain uses TRBV7-8 with TRBJ1-2, with D possibly being TRBD1 (5 bases). V lost 4 bases and J 5 bases, leaving 14 bases between the germline ends. Germline assignment: CDR1 SGHVS and CDR2 FQNEAQ. The CDR3 runs to 14 residues. The CDR3 loop reads CASSSPPGTYGYTF. In DNA, the CDR3 is TGTGCCAGCAGCTCCCCCCCGGGGACTTATGGCTACACCTTC.

This chain connects TRBV6-5 to TRBJ1-1, with 8 nucleotides matching TRBD1. The germline V gene has CDR1 MNHEY and CDR2 SVGAGI. Losses at the gene ends were 6 bases for V and 2 bases for J; bases not matched to a gene: 5. This CDR3 is 14 amino acids long. The DNA of the CDR3 is TGTGCCAGCAGGAAACAGGGGGGTAACACTGAAGCTTTCTTT. Translation gives CASRKQGGNTEAFF.

This rearrangement joins TRBV24-1 to TRBJ2-1, with no clear D. Germline values: CDR1 KGHDR, CDR2 SFDVKD. The V end was cut by 6 bases, the J end by 8 bases, with 13 bases between. The CDR3 loop spans 13 amino acids. Here the CDR3 DNA reads TGTGCCACCAGTAAACAGCCCGGCGATGAGCAGTTCTTC. It yields the protein CATSKQPGDEQFF.

The V gene is TRBV25-1, the J gene TRBJ1-6; TRBD1 matches at 9 bases. Trimming took 6 bases from V and 2 from J; bases not matched to a gene: 11. The CDR3 totals 18 residues. The germline V gene encodes CDR1 MGHDK and CDR2 SYGVNS. The CDR3 DNA reads as TGTGCCAGCAGGCCGGGACAGGGAAAGGGAACCTATAATTCACCCCTCCACTTT. Translation: CASRPGQGKGTYNSPLHF.

The chain joins TRBV7-3 to TRBJ1-1; tentatively, D is TRBD1 (6 bases). The V end was cut by 6 bases, the J end by 5 bases, with 16 bases between. This CDR3 has 14 residues. Germline V CDR1 and CDR2: SGHTA, FQGTGA. The CDR3 spells CASSPLSTGTEAFF. The CDR3 region has the DNA TGTGCCAGCAGTCCCCTCTCGACAGGTACTGAAGCTTTCTTT.

The chain has TRBV7-9 and TRBJ1-1; D not certain. The germline V gene has CDR1 SEHNR and CDR2 FQNEAQ (reference sequence). The V and J ends lost 5 bases and 0 bases respectively, with 10 bases between them. This CDR3 contains 14 residues. Here the CDR3 DNA reads TGTGCCAGCAGCCCGGACGGATTGAACACTGAAGCTTTCTTT. It encodes CASSPDGLNTEAFF.

The rearrangement uses TRBV4-2 and TRBJ2-5, with a tentative D call TRBD2 (5 bases). V was clipped by 4 bases and J by 5 bases, with 8 bases between them. Germline lookup yields CDR1 LGHNA and CDR2 YNFKEQ. The CDR3 sequence is 12 residues long. CDR3 in DNA: TGTGCCAGCAGCCCCTCGGGGGAGACCCAGTACTTC. It is translated as CASSPSGETQYF.

The CDR3 DNA reads as TGTGCCAGCACCGGGACAGGGTTTTTCGAGCAGTACTTC. It yields the protein CASTGTGFFEQYF. The chain couples TRBV11-2 to TRBJ2-7, with 9 positions matching TRBD1. The CDR3 covers 13 residues. The germline V gene has CDR1 SGHAT and CDR2 FQNNGV. V lost 7 bases to trimming and J lost 6 bases; unmatched junction nucleotides: 7.

This clone occurred once. V gene TRBV5-6 combines with J gene TRBJ1-2; 10 bases line up with TRBD1. Germline assignment: CDR1 SGHDT and CDR2 YYEEEE. This CDR3 is 14 amino acids long. J was trimmed by 4 bases and V by 4 bases; bases with no gene match: 4. Written as DNA, the CDR3 is TGTGCCAGCAGCGTAGGACAGGGGGTCTATGGCTACACCTTC. It yields the protein CASSVGQGVYGYTF.

The chain carries TRBV7-9 and TRBJ2-7, with D maybe TRBD2 (6 bases). This CDR3 is built from 15 residues. Germline V gene data show CDR1 as SEHNR and CDR2 as FQNEAQ (reference sequence). V gave up 2 bases and J gave up 9 bases, with 20 bases separating them. The CDR3 loop reads CASSLHGGDMGRQYF. The CDR3 nucleotides are TGTGCCAGCAGCTTACACGGGGGAGACATGGGACGGCAGTACTTC.

V and J are TRBV24-1 and TRBJ2-7; D not resolved. The CDR3 covers 13 residues. Trimming took off 11 bases at V and 2 bases at J, with 15 bases between the two ends. Germline CDR1 and CDR2: KGHDR and SFDVKD. The chain's CDR3 is CARKRRATYEQYF. DNA of the CDR3: TGTGCCAGGAAGAGACGGGCGACCTACGAGCAGTACTTC.

The J gene is TRBJ1-1, the V gene TRBV6-5; 7 bases fit TRBD1. Unmatched junction bases numbered 8, after V lost 5 bases and J lost 2 bases. This CDR3 contains 15 residues. Germline CDR1 and CDR2: MNHEY and SVGAGI. The CDR3 nucleotides read TGTGCCAGCAGTATTCGAGACAGGGCTAACACTGAAGCTTTCTTT. Translation gives CASSIRDRANTEAFF.

The V call is TRBV6-2 or TRBV6-3, the J call TRBJ2-7; TRBD1 is a possible D gene (6 bases). The CDR3 spans 15 residues. The ends were cut back, 2 bases at V and 1 base at J, with 12 bases in the middle. Germline CDR1 is MNHEY and CDR2 is SVGEGT. The CDR3 DNA follows: TGTGCCAGCAGTTACCCCCAGGGGTTTTCCTACGAGCAGTACTTC. It encodes CASSYPQGFSYEQYF.

The chain joins TRBV6-1 to TRBJ1-1, with D possibly matching TRBD1 (6 bases). Germline CDR1 reads MNHNS; CDR2 reads SASEGT. V was pared by 2 bases and J by 0 bases, with 7 bases between. This CDR3 is 14 amino acids long. CDR3 nucleotides: TGTGCCAGCAGTGAATACAGGGTGAACACTGAAGCTTTCTTT. Its protein product is CASSEYRVNTEAFF.

The V gene is TRBV5-4, the J gene TRBJ1-1; maybe TRBD1 (6 bases). The V and J ends lost 2 bases and 3 bases respectively, with 11 bases between them. The CDR3 length is 14 residues. The germline gives CDR1 SGHNT, CDR2 YYREEE (reference sequence). This CDR3 is CASSFTGIHTEAFF. The CDR3 bases are TGTGCCAGCAGCTTTACAGGGATTCACACTGAAGCTTTCTTT.

The rearrangement uses TRBV9 and TRBJ1-5; D gene unclear. Between the trimmed V and J ends, which lost 2 bases and 7 bases, there was a span of 10 bases. This CDR3 region has 13 residues. Germline V gene lookup returns CDR1 SGDLS and CDR2 YYNGEE. CDR3 protein: CASSVERQQPQHF. The DNA of the CDR3 is TGTGCCAGCAGCGTTGAGCGTCAGCAGCCCCAGCATTTT.

The V gene is TRBV12-2, the J gene TRBJ2-7; the table's D gene call, TRBD1, was not cross checked with the DNA. TRBV12-2 is designated a pseudogene. This CDR3 is 16 amino acids long. The CDR3 coding sequence is TGTGCAAGTCGCCCTAGGGAGGGCAGGGGGCTTGCCGAGCAGTACTTC. Translation gives CASRPREGRGLAEQYF.

The rearrangement joins TRBV7-3 to TRBJ1-2; D is possibly TRBD1 (6 bases). The CDR3 sequence is 15 residues long. Trimming removed 0 bases at V and 0 bases at J, with 8 bases between. Looked up from germline, CDR1 is SGHTA and CDR2 is FQGTGA. The CDR3 is CASSLTGGANYGYTF. CDR3 in DNA: TGTGCCAGCAGCTTAACAGGGGGAGCTAACTATGGCTACACCTTC.